This is a list of T cell receptor beta chains from one sample in a study of shared clonotypes between healthy human individuals. Profiled with immunoSEQ multiplex PCR; TCRdb holds only in-frame clones, not every one. The sample has 750,000 to 1,000,000 clones; roughly 92% are singletons. Sequenced material: naive CD8+ T cells sorted from blood. These receptors originate from a man aged 25-45 years in good health. Each CDR3 is given with its conserved first and last residue. A D gene is named only where the DNA matches it firmly. Clone size is given for some rows only: seen once, a few or many times, or a class if the clone is expanded.

V	J	size	D	CDR3	DNA
TRBV6-5	TRBJ2-3	-	-	CASSPVGGSQYF	TGTGCCAGCAGCCCAGTAGGGGGGTCGCAGTATTTT
TRBV6-1	TRBJ2-7	-	-	CASKPGHDYEQYF	TGTGCCAGCAAACCGGGACACGACTACGAGCAGTACTTC
TRBV4-1	TRBJ2-7	-	TRBD2	CASSQDSASGSYEQYF	TGCGCCAGCAGCCAAGATTCGGCTAGCGGCTCCTACGAGCAGTACTTC
TRBV7-2	TRBJ2-5	-	-	CASSESHIEYF	TGTGCCAGCAGCGAAAGCCATATCGAGTACTTC
TRBV5-8	TRBJ2-1	-	TRBD2	CASSSSEREDIDEQFF	TGTGCCAGCAGCTCTTCTGAGCGGGAGGATATTGACGAGCAGTTCTTC
TRBV4-1	TRBJ2-1	once	-	CASSQAETILNEQFF	TGCGCCAGCAGCCAAGCAGAGACGATCCTCAATGAGCAGTTCTTC
TRBV7-3	TRBJ2-1	-	TRBD2	CASSSTGGAEQFF	TGTGCCAGCAGCTCGACGGGAGGGGCTGAGCAGTTCTTC
TRBV4-1	TRBJ2-7	-	-	CASSQDSRGYYEQYF	TGCGCCAGCAGCCAAGATTCACGGGGCTACTACGAGCAGTACTTC
TRBV5-6	TRBJ1-2	once	-	CASNTGRNNYGYTF	TGTGCCAGCAATACCGGCAGGAACAACTATGGCTACACCTTC
TRBV29-1	TRBJ2-1	-	-	CSVEGYNEQFF	TGCAGCGTTGAGGGCTATAATGAGCAGTTCTTC
TRBV27	TRBJ1-1	-	-	CASSSAGMNTEAFF	TGTGCCAGCAGTTCCGCAGGCATGAACACTGAAGCTTTCTTT
TRBV29-1	TRBJ1-1	few	-	CSVEENTEAFF	TGCAGCGTTGAAGAGAACACTGAAGCTTTCTTT
TRBV14	TRBJ2-5	-	-	CASSKLSNQETQYF	TGTGCCAGCAGCAAACTCAGCAACCAAGAGACCCAGTACTTC
TRBV7-2	TRBJ2-3	once	-	CASSLDPGIVAGTTDTQYF	TGTGCCAGCAGCTTAGATCCGGGGATCGTGGCGGGGACCACAGATACGCAGTATTTT
TRBV10-1	TRBJ2-7	few	-	CASFVRHPYEQYF	TGCGCCAGCTTCGTGAGACACCCCTACGAGCAGTACTTC
TRBV10-1	TRBJ2-4	-	-	CASRKRAKNIQYF	TGCGCCAGCAGAAAAAGAGCCAAAAACATTCAGTACTTC
TRBV7-9	TRBJ2-3	-	TRBD2	CASSPERTSREDTQYF	TGTGCCAGCAGCCCCGAGAGGACTAGCCGGGAAGATACGCAGTATTTT
TRBV5-1	TRBJ2-7	-	-	CASSLELRFEQYF	TGCGCCAGCAGCCTCGAGTTAAGGTTCGAGCAGTACTTC
TRBV6-5	TRBJ2-1	-	-	CASSYSHGNNEQFF	TGTGCCAGCAGTTACAGTCACGGAAACAATGAGCAGTTCTTC
TRBV14	TRBJ2-3	-	TRBD2	CASGRREADSTDTQYF	TGTGCCAGCGGTCGCCGGGAGGCCGATAGCACAGATACGCAGTATTTT
TRBV7-9	TRBJ2-3	-	-	CASSSGPPSPYF	TGTGCCAGCAGCTCGGGGCCTCCCTCCCCGTATTTT
TRBV13	TRBJ1-1	-	-	CASSQRRDMNTEAFF	TGTGCCAGCAGCCAACGACGAGACATGAACACTGAAGCTTTCTTT
TRBV29-1	TRBJ2-6	-	-	CSVESGISPGANVLTF	TGCAGCGTTGAATCCGGGATCTCTCCTGGGGCCAACGTCCTGACTTTC
TRBV7-8	TRBJ2-5	-	TRBD2	CASSLVISGKETQYF	TGTGCCAGCAGCTTAGTAATTAGCGGGAAAGAGACCCAGTACTTC
TRBV28	TRBJ2-3	-	-	CASRAGGVSTDTQYF	TGTGCCAGCAGAGCAGGGGGGGTGAGCACAGATACGCAGTATTTT
TRBV4-1	TRBJ2-1	-	TRBD2	CASSQDWASGEKGNEQFF	TGCGCCAGCAGCCAAGATTGGGCTAGCGGGGAAAAAGGGAATGAGCAGTTCTTC
TRBV28	TRBJ2-3	-	TRBD1	CASSLPPGQGMIDTQYF	TGTGCCAGCAGTTTACCCCCGGGACAGGGTATGATAGATACGCAGTATTTT
TRBV5-6	TRBJ2-5	-	-	CASSLAGLVLQYF	TGTGCCAGCAGCTTGGCCGGCCTCGTTTTACAGTACTTC